Below, 20 T cell receptor beta chains from the same sample are listed, as sequenced in a study of blood T cell repertoires in COVID-19. Repertoires were generated with immunoSEQ multiplex PCR, while TCRdb's copy carries only in-frame clones and drops some. The sample lists 150,000 to 200,000 clones, around 86% occurring once. The sequenced material came from peripheral blood. The receptors here all came from a woman in her 70s with COVID-19, enrolled during active disease.

The chain combines TRBV7-2 with TRBJ2-7; 13 bases map to TRBD2. Germline loops: CDR1 SGHTA, CDR2 FQGNSA. The CDR3 covers 20 residues. Unmatched junction bases numbered 15, after V lost 0 bases and J lost 4 bases. CDR3 bases: TGTGCCAGCAGCTTAGCCGACCCATGGACTAGCGGGAGATTGGGGTACGAGCAGTACTTC. Amino acid sequence: CASSLADPWTSGRLGYEQYF.

The rearrangement uses TRBV24-1 and TRBJ2-7, with a weak D call TRBD2 (6 bases). Per germline, CDR1 KGHDR and CDR2 SFDVKD. V lost 3 bases, J lost 9 bases, and 17 bases lay in between. This CDR3 has 14 amino acids. CDR3 protein: CATSDVGTPEGQYF. CDR3 DNA sequence: TGTGCCACCAGTGATGTGGGGACCCCGGAGGGGCAGTACTTC.

The genes are TRBV5-1 and TRBJ2-7; 10 bases fit TRBD1. V lost 4 bases to trimming and J lost 1 base; unmatched junction nucleotides: 2. CDR1 and CDR2 (germline): SGHRS, YFSETQ. There are 14 residues in the CDR3. The CDR3 bases are TGCGCCAGCAGCCCGGACAGGGGGTCCTACGAGCAGTACTTC. The encoded protein is CASSPDRGSYEQYF.

This clone was recorded once. The rearrangement joins TRBV11-3 to TRBJ1-3; TRBD1 matches 7 bases. Per the germline V gene, CDR1 is SGHNT and CDR2 is YENEEA. The CDR3 is 16 amino acids. V trimming: 8 bases; J trimming: 0 bases; junction bases outside the gene matches: 10. The CDR3 nucleotides read TGTGCCAGCCCTGGGGACAGTTTCTTCTCTGGAAACACCATATATTTT. Its translation is CASPGDSFFSGNTIYF. Full variable domain (remainder filled in from reference TRBV11-3 and TRBJ1-3): EAGVVQSPRYKIIEKKQPVAFWCNPISGHNTLYWYLQNLGQGPELLIRYENEEAVDDSQLPKDRFSAERLKGVDSTLKIQPAELGDSAVYLCASPGDSFFSGNTIYFGEGSWLTVV.

In this sample, this clone turned up a few times. The V call is TRBV27, the J call TRBJ2-2; 7 bases are shared with TRBD2. In germline, CDR1 is MNHEY, CDR2 SMNVEV (reference sequence). V lost 3 bases to trimming and J lost 3 bases; unmatched junction nucleotides: 4. CDR3 length equals 15 residues. CDR3 DNA sequence: TGTGCCAGCAGTTTGCTAGCGGCCTACACCGGGGAGCTGTTTTTT. Amino acid sequence: CASSLLAAYTGELFF.

The chain combines TRBV6-2 or TRBV6-3 with TRBJ2-1; no clear D gene. Between the trimmed V and J ends, which lost 2 bases and 8 bases, there was a span of 13 bases. CDR1 and CDR2 from the germline V gene are MNHEY and SVGEGT. CDR3 size: 14 residues. The CDR3 loop is CASSYLRPQDEQFF. Here the CDR3 DNA reads TGTGCCAGCAGTTACCTCCGACCCCAGGATGAGCAGTTCTTC.

This clone was observed a single time. The chain is built from TRBV2 and TRBJ2-5; D gene ambiguous. CDR3 length: 13 residues. Germline values: CDR1 SNHLY, CDR2 FYNNEI. V was trimmed by 5 bases and J by 5 bases, leaving 12 bases between them. The CDR3 coding sequence is TGTGCCAGCAGTCGAGAGGAAGAGGAGACCCAGTACTTC. Amino acid sequence: CASSREEEETQYF.

This clone was seen only a few times. The rearrangement uses TRBV12-5 and TRBJ1-6; TRBD1 agrees at 11 bases. Germline assignment: CDR1 LGHNT and CDR2 FRNRAP. Trimming at V came to 5 bases and at J to 0 bases, leaving 3 bases not matched to a gene. CDR3 size: 17 residues. CDR3 residues: CASGRTGGISYNSPLHF. The CDR3 bases are TGTGCTAGTGGTCGGACAGGGGGCATCTCCTATAATTCACCCCTCCACTTT.

The DNA for the CDR3 is TGTGCCACCAGCAGTCGGGGACAGGGTAGCACAGATACGCAGTATTTT. This sequence encodes CATSSRGQGSTDTQYF. The genes are TRBV15 and TRBJ2-3; 9 nucleotides agree with TRBD1. Germline CDR1 LNHNV, CDR2 YYDKDF (reference sequence). This CDR3 region has 16 residues. V shed 3 bases, J shed 0 bases, and the junction held 4 bases outside the gene matches.

This clone turned up a few times. The chain employs TRBV28 and TRBJ2-7; maybe TRBD1 (5 bases). This CDR3 contains 12 residues. The V and J ends lost 10 bases and 13 bases respectively, with 23 bases between them. The germline gives CDR1 MDHEN, CDR2 SYDVKM. This CDR3 reads CATFTQGTQQYF. CDR3 DNA: TGTGCCACCTTCACCCAGGGCACGCAACAATACTTC.

The chain employs TRBV28 and TRBJ1-2; possible D gene TRBD1, 6 bases. The CDR3 is made up of 14 amino acids. Germline loops: CDR1 MDHEN, CDR2 SYDVKM. Trimming left V 5 bases short and J 4 bases short, with 14 bases between. The CDR3 DNA is TGTGCCAGCAGTCCCCCTGGGGACATCTATGGCTACACCTTC. Encoded protein: CASSPPGDIYGYTF.

J is TRBJ1-2 and V is TRBV28, with 7 bases matching TRBD1. V was pared by 4 bases and J by 6 bases, with 23 bases of the junction left unmatched. The germline CDR1 and CDR2 sequences are MDHEN and SYDVKM. The CDR3 is 19 amino acids. The CDR3 region has the DNA TGTGCCAGCAGTTCGCCCAGCATGAGGGCGACAGGGTATTCGGATGGCTACACCTTC. This sequence encodes CASSSPSMRATGYSDGYTF.

The chain uses TRBV30 and TRBJ2-3, with a possible D match to TRBD1 (6 bases). Deletions cut 4 bases from V and 2 bases from J, with 10 bases between. The CDR3 consists of 13 residues. The germline V gene has CDR1 GTSNPN and CDR2 SVGIG (reference sequence). The CDR3 coding sequence is TGTGCCTGGACCGGGGACACCACAGATACGCAGTATTTT. Amino acid sequence: CAWTGDTTDTQYF.

This clone was observed a single time. The J gene is TRBJ2-7, the V gene TRBV10-3, with TRBD1 matching over 9 bases. CDR1 is ENHRY, CDR2 SYGVKD, per germline. The junction had 7 bases not matched to a gene; V was cut back by 3 bases and J by 7 bases. The CDR3 contains 14 residues. The DNA of the CDR3 is TGTGCCATCAGTGAAATAGGACAGGGGAAGGAGCAGTACTTC. The encoded protein is CAISEIGQGKEQYF.

CDR3 DNA: TGTGCCAGCAGTTACTCGCCTAGCGGGTACAATGAGCAGTTCTTC. This translates into CASSYSPSGYNEQFF. The chain recombines TRBV6-5 with TRBJ2-1; TRBD2 matches 8 bases. The germline gives CDR1 MNHEY, CDR2 SVGAGI. The CDR3 consists of 15 residues. V was pared by 0 bases and J by 4 bases, with 2 bases of the junction left unmatched.

This sequence joins TRBV7-2 and TRBJ2-5, with D possibly being TRBD2 (6 bases). CDR3 length: 16 amino acids. The germline V and J ends were trimmed by 2 bases and 4 bases, with 17 bases remaining between them. Germline CDR1 reads SGHTA; CDR2 reads FQGNSA. The CDR3 region is CASSLWPSASRETQYF. CDR3 sequence (DNA): TGTGCCAGCAGCTTATGGCCTAGCGCCTCTCGAGAGACCCAGTACTTC.

The CDR3 nucleotides read TGCGCCAGCAGCTTTACAGGGGGGGATAGCAATCAGCCCCAGCATTTT. It yields the protein CASSFTGGDSNQPQHF. V gene TRBV5-1 combines with J gene TRBJ1-5; 8 bases line up with TRBD1. J gave up 0 bases and V 2 bases, and 4 bases lay outside the gene matches. The V gene's germline CDR1 is SGHRS and CDR2 YFSETQ. CDR3 size: 16 residues.

This clone came up once. The V gene is TRBV10-3, the J gene TRBJ1-1; 9 bases line up with TRBD1. The CDR3 contains 14 residues. Trimming removed 6 bases from V and 5 bases from J; junction bases left unmatched: 7. The germline gives CDR1 ENHRY, CDR2 SYGVKD. In nucleotides, the CDR3 is TGTGCCATCAGCCTACAGGGGGCAAGGACTGAAGCTTTCTTT. Amino acid sequence: CAISLQGARTEAFF.

This chain connects TRBV6-2 or TRBV6-3 to TRBJ1-5; 10 bases align to TRBD1. The J segment lost 6 bases and the V segment lost 6 bases, leaving 2 bases of the junction unmatched. This CDR3 spans 13 amino acids. In germline, CDR1 is MNHEY, CDR2 SVGEGT. The CDR3 reads CASSDRGPQPQHF. The CDR3 DNA follows: TGTGCCAGCAGCGACAGGGGGCCTCAGCCCCAGCATTTT.

The chain has TRBV28 and TRBJ2-7, with D perhaps matching TRBD1 (6 bases). The CDR3 loop spans 14 amino acids. Per germline, CDR1 MDHEN and CDR2 SYDVKM. V shed 7 bases and J shed 4 bases, with 17 bases lying between them. CDR3 sequence reads: CASTLPGQFYEQYF. As DNA, the CDR3 is TGTGCCAGCACCCTCCCGGGACAATTTTACGAGCAGTACTTC.